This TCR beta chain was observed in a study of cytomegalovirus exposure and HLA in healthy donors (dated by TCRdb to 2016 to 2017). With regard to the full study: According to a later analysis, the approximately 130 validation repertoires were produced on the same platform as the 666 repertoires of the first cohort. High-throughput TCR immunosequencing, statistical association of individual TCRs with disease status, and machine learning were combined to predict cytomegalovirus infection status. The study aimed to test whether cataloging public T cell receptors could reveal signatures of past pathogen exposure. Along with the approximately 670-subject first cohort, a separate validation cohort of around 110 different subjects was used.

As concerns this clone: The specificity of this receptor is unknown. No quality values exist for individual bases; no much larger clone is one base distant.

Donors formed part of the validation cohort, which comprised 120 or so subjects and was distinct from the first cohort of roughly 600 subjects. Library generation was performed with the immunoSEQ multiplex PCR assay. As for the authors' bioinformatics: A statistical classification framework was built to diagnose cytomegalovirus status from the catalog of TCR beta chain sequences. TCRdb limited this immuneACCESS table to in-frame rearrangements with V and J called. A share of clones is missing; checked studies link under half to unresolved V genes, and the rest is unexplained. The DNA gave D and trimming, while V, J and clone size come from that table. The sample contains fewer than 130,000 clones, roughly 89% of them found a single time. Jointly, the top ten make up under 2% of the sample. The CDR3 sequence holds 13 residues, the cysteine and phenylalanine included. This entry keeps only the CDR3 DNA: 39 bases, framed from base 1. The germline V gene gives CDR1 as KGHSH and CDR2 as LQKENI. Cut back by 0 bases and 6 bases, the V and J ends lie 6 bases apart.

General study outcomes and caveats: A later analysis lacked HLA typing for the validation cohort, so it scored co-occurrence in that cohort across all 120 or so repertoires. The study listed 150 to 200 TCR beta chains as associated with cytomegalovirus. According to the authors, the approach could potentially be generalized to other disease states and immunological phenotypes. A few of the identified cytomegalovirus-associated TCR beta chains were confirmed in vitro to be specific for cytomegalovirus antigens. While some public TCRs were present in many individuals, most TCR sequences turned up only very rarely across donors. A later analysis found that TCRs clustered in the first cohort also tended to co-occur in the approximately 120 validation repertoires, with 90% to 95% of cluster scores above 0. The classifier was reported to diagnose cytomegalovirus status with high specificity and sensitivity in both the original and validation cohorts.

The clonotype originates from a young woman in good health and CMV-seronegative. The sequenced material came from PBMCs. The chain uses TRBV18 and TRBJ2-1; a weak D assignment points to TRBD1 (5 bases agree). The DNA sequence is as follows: TGTGCCAGCTCACCACCGACAGTCAATGAGCAGTTCTTC. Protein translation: CASSPPTVNEQFF.